Below, one T cell receptor beta chain is given with its context. This CDR3 comprises 17 residues. CDR1 is SGHAT, CDR2 FQNNGV, per germline. The V and J ends lost 5 bases and 2 bases respectively, with 21 bases between them. This entry comes from a study of shared T cell receptors in the human thymus. The data were produced by immunoSEQ multiplex PCR, yet TCRdb's version contains in-frame clones alone and is incomplete. The sample has 700,000 or so clones; approximately 83% are singletons. These data were also filed under a second study, of human thymus T cells.

The sequencing sample was made of thymocytes. V is TRBV11-2 and J is TRBJ1-1, with a possible D match to TRBD1 (5 bases). This TCR came from a girl less than two years old with a congenital heart defect. In DNA form, the CDR3 reads TGTGCCAGCAGCCCCAACGAAATCACAGGACCCAACACTGAAGCTTTCTTT. This encodes CASSPNEITGPNTEAFF.